The 18 T cell receptor beta chains in this list originate from one sample, sequenced in a study of PD-1 blockade in classical Hodgkin lymphoma. Each of the patients experienced relapse following autologous stem cell transplantation, and their brentuximab vedotin exposure differed. Sequenced by immunoSEQ multiplex PCR; TCRdb stores in-frame clones only, minus some. There are tens of thousands of clones in the sample; about three quarters occur only once, and under 15% lies in the top ten. Sequencing was performed on peripheral blood mononuclear cells (PBMCs), taken at baseline. These receptors all stem from a human donor with classical Hodgkin lymphoma.

This chain joins TRBV7-2 and TRBJ1-3; TRBD1 matches 8 bases. The germline V gene encodes CDR1 SGHTA and CDR2 FQGNSA. This CDR3 is 16 amino acids long. Trimming at V came to 1 base and at J to 3 bases, leaving 5 bases not matched to a gene. The CDR3 sequence is CASSLVSTGDGNTIYF. CDR3 bases: TGTGCCAGCAGCTTAGTATCGACAGGGGATGGAAACACCATATATTTT.

This clone appeared many times. Written as DNA, the CDR3 is TGTGCCAGCGGCGTGGGGAACACTGAAGCTTTCTTT. It translates to CASGVGNTEAFF. This chain joins TRBV16 and TRBJ1-1; D unclear. Germline CDR1 and CDR2: KGHSY and FQNENV. The CDR3 is 12 residues long. V was clipped by 8 bases and J by 1 base, with 8 bases between them.

The chain is built from TRBV7-3 and TRBJ1-3; TRBD1 matches at 9 bases. Per germline, CDR1 SGHTA and CDR2 FQGTGA. This CDR3 is 16 amino acids long. The ends lost 6 bases at V and 7 bases at J; junction bases unmatched: 13. The CDR3 loop reads CASRQLPGQGRNTIYF. CDR3 DNA sequence: TGTGCCAGCAGACAACTACCGGGACAGGGCCGGAACACCATATATTTT.

V and J are TRBV30 and TRBJ2-5, with 11 nucleotides matching TRBD2. The CDR3 is 13 residues long. Germline V gene sequence: CDR1 GTSNPN, CDR2 SVGIG (reference sequence). V lost 5 bases to trimming and J lost 5 bases; unmatched junction nucleotides: 4. This chain's CDR3 is CAWELAGGETQYF. CDR3 DNA: TGTGCCTGGGAGCTAGCGGGGGGTGAGACCCAGTACTTC.

This chain connects TRBV6-5 to TRBJ1-1; D uncertain. The germline V and J ends were trimmed by 6 bases and 2 bases, with 10 bases remaining between them. Germline CDR1 MNHEY, CDR2 SVGAGI. This CDR3 region has 13 residues. The CDR3 nucleotides are TGTGCCAGCAGAAAGCGTCCCAACACTGAAGCTTTCTTT. As protein: CASRKRPNTEAFF.

The chain employs TRBV9 and TRBJ1-4, with 7 nucleotides matching TRBD1. The V gene's germline CDR1 is SGDLS and CDR2 YYNGEE. The CDR3 contains 15 residues. J was trimmed by 5 bases and V by 4 bases; bases with no gene match: 8. CDR3 loop: CASSPQTGKNEKLFF. The CDR3 DNA sequence: TGTGCCAGCAGCCCCCAGACAGGGAAGAATGAAAAACTGTTTTTT. Full variable domain (remainder filled in from reference TRBV9 and TRBJ1-4): DSGVTQTPKHLITATGQRVTLRCSPRSGDLSVYWYQQSLDQGLQFLIQYYNGEERAKGNILERFSAQQFPDLHSELNLSSLELGDSALYFCASSPQTGKNEKLFFGSGTQLSVL.

The rearrangement joins TRBV5-1 to TRBJ2-1, with 9 nucleotides matching TRBD2. The CDR3 extends over 16 amino acids. Germline CDR1 is SGHRS and CDR2 is YFSETQ. J gave up 6 bases and V 4 bases, and 11 bases lay outside the gene matches. The CDR3 spells CASSPVTGGGANEQFF. The CDR3, as DNA: TGCGCCAGCAGCCCCGTGACTGGCGGGGGGGCCAATGAGCAGTTCTTC.

The rearrangement joins TRBV15 to TRBJ2-7; no firm D call. The V gene's germline CDR1 is LNHNV and CDR2 YYDKDF (reference sequence). CDR3 length: 13 residues. V was cut by 0 bases and J by 3 bases, with 6 bases left in between. The CDR3: CATSRDRHYEQYF. The CDR3 coding sequence is TGTGCCACCAGCAGAGACCGACACTACGAGCAGTACTTC.

The rearrangement links TRBV18 to TRBJ2-5; possibly TRBD1 or TRBD2 for D (5 bases each). Trimming took off 6 bases at V and 3 bases at J, with 14 bases between the two ends. This CDR3 is 14 amino acids long. The germline CDR1 and CDR2 sequences are KGHSH and LQKENI. This chain's CDR3 is CASSAAGAEETQYF. The CDR3 coding sequence is TGTGCCAGCTCCGCGGCCGGGGCAGAAGAGACCCAGTACTTC.

This chain joins TRBV7-2 and TRBJ1-3; D gene unclear. Trimming took off 5 bases at V and 2 bases at J, with 10 bases between the two ends. Germline assignment: CDR1 SGHTA and CDR2 FQGNSA. This CDR3 is built from 14 residues. The CDR3 nucleotides are TGTGCCAGCAGCAGATATGGCGCTGGAAACACCATATATTTT. It specifies CASSRYGAGNTIYF.

This clone has more than one count but fewer than ten. As DNA, the CDR3 is TGTGCCAGCAGCCAAGATAACAGTTCACCCCTCCACTTT. Amino acid sequence: CASSQDNSSPLHF. The chain recombines TRBV4-2 with TRBJ1-6; D remains ambiguous. Germline loops: CDR1 LGHNA, CDR2 YNFKEQ. V lost 0 bases and J 9 bases, leaving 6 bases between the germline ends. The CDR3 consists of 13 residues.

The chain employs TRBV5-1 and TRBJ2-7; D may correspond to TRBD1 or TRBD2 (6 bases each). Germline CDR1 is SGHRS and CDR2 is YFSETQ. This CDR3 region has 14 residues. V lost 5 bases to trimming and J lost 5 bases, with 17 bases between them. Here the CDR3 DNA reads TGCGCCAGCAGGGATGACAGGAGGGGCGACGAGCAGTACTTC. Protein: CASRDDRRGDEQYF.

This chain connects TRBV7-8 to TRBJ1-2, with D uncertain. The CDR3 runs 14 residues. The germline V gene encodes CDR1 SGHVS and CDR2 FQNEAQ. Trimming shortened V by 1 base and J by 3 bases, and 9 bases separated the two germline ends. The chain's CDR3 is CASSLGRGDYGYTF. The DNA of the CDR3 is TGTGCCAGCAGCTTAGGCCGAGGTGACTATGGCTACACCTTC.

This clone appeared a single time. This chain uses TRBV12-5 with TRBJ2-3; D not resolved. The V gene's germline CDR1 is LGHNT and CDR2 FRNRAP. The ends were cut back, 1 base at V and 0 bases at J, with 14 bases in the middle. The CDR3 runs 17 residues. CDR3 amino acids: CASGLDLGRLSTDTQYF. CDR3 DNA: TGTGCTAGTGGTTTGGACCTCGGACGCCTGAGCACAGATACGCAGTATTTT. The full variable domain, completed using reference TRBV12-5 and TRBJ2-3, is DARVTQTPRHKVTEMGQEVTMRCQPILGHNTVFWYRQTMMQGLELLAYFRNRAPLDDSGMPKDRFSAEMPDATLATLKIQPSEPRDSAVYFCASGLDLGRLSTDTQYFGPGTRLTVL.

This clone was found once. The chain recombines TRBV5-4 with TRBJ2-5; possibly TRBD1 for D (6 bases). Germline V gene sequence: CDR1 SGHNT, CDR2 YYREEE (reference sequence). CDR3 length: 14 residues. The ends were cut back, 6 bases at V and 2 bases at J, with 14 bases in the middle. The CDR3 protein is CASTWGQGQETQYF. CDR3 DNA: TGTGCCAGCACCTGGGGGCAGGGGCAAGAGACCCAGTACTTC.

This rearrangement joins TRBV6-6 to TRBJ1-1, with unresolved D. V lost 2 bases to trimming and J lost 1 base, with 8 bases between them. The CDR3 consists of 14 residues. Germline V lookup: CDR1 MNHNY, CDR2 SVGAGI (reference sequence). The DNA for the CDR3 is TGTGCCAGCAGTTACGACGGTCAGAACACTGAAGCTTTCTTT. It is translated as CASSYDGQNTEAFF.

This clone was recorded only once. J is TRBJ1-1 and V is TRBV7-9; 7 bases line up with TRBD1. V trimming: 1 base; J trimming: 1 base; junction bases outside the gene matches: 0. This CDR3 is built from 14 residues. CDR1 SEHNR and CDR2 FQNEAQ come from the germline V gene (reference sequence). CDR3 region: CASSLGQGNTEAFF. As DNA, the CDR3 is TGTGCCAGCAGCTTAGGACAGGGGAACACTGAAGCTTTCTTT.

The CDR3 nucleotides are TGTGCCAGCAGCGTGGACAGTGTTTACACCGGGGAGCTGTTTTTT. Its translation is CASSVDSVYTGELFF. The J gene is TRBJ2-2, the V gene TRBV9, with D tentatively TRBD1 (6 bases). The CDR3 has 15 residues. Germline values: CDR1 SGDLS, CDR2 YYNGEE. The V gene lost 2 bases and the J gene lost 3 bases, with 11 bases spanning the gap.